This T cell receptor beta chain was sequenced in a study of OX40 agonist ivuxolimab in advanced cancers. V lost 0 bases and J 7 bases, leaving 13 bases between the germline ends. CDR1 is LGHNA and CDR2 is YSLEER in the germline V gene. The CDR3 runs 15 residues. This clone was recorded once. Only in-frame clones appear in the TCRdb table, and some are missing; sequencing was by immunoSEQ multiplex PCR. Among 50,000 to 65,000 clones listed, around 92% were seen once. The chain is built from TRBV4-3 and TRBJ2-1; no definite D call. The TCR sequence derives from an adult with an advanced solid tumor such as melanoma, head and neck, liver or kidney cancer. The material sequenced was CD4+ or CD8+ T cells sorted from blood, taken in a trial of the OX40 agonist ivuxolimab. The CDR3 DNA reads TGCGCCAGCAGCCAAGATTCATCATTCCGGAATGAGCAGTTCTTC. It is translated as CASSQDSSFRNEQFF.